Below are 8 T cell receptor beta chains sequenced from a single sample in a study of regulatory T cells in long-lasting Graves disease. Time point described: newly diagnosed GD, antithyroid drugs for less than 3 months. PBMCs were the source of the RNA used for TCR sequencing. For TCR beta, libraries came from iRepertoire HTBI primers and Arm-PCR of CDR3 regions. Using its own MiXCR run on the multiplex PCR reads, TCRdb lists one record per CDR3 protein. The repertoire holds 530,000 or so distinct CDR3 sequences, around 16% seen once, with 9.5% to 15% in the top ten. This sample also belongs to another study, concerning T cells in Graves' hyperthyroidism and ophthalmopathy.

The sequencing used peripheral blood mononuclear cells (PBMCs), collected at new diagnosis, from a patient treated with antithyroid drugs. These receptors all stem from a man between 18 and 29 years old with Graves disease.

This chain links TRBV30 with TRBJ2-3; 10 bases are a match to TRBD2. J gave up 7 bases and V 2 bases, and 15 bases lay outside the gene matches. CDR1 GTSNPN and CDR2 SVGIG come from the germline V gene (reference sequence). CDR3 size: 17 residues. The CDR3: CAWSHHSLAGDRNTQYF. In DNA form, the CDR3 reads TGTGCCTGGAGTCACCACTCCCTAGCGGGAGATCGAAATACGCAGTATTTT.

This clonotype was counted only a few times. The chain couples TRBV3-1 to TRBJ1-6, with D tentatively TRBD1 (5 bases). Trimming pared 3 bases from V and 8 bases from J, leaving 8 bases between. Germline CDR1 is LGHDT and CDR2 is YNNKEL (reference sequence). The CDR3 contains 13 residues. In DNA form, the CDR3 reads TGTGCCAGCAGCCAGGGGGTTGATTCACCCCTCCACTTT. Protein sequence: CASSQGVDSPLHF.

The CDR3 DNA sequence: TGTGCCAGCAGTTTTACTACAGGGGTTGCCCAGTACTTC. It encodes CASSFTTGVAQYF. V usage is TRBV27 and J usage is TRBJ2-5, with 7 bases matching TRBD1. V lost 3 bases, J lost 9 bases, and 7 bases stayed unmatched. Germline V gives CDR1 MNHEY, CDR2 SMNVEV (reference sequence). The CDR3 is 13 amino acids.

The CDR3 protein is CSVAGQYMNTEAFF. The CDR3, as DNA: TGCAGCGTCGCAGGACAGTACATGAACACTGAAGCTTTCTTT. The rearrangement joins TRBV29-1 to TRBJ1-1; TRBD1 is a possible D gene (6 bases). Germline CDR1 is SQVTM and CDR2 is ANQGSEA. The CDR3 is made up of 14 amino acids. The V end lost 6 bases, the J end lost 0 bases, and 14 bases lay between the germline ends.

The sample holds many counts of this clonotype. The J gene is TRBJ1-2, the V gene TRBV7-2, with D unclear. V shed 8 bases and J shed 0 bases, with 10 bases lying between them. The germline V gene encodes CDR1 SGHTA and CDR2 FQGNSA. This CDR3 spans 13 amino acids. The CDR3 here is CASVLSTNYGYTF. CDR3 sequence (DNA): TGTGCCAGCGTATTATCTACTAACTATGGCTACACCTTC.

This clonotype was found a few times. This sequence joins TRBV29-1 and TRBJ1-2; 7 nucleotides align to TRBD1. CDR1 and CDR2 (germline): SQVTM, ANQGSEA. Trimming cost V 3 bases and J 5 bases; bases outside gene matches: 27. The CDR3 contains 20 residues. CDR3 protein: CSVDSELDSFGTDRGYGYTF. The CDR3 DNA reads TGCAGCGTTGACTCAGAACTCGATAGCTTTGGGACAGACCGAGGGTATGGCTACACCTTC.

The CDR3: CASSQVVAGEVEQYF. CDR3 nucleotides: TGCGCCAGCAGCCAAGTGGTAGCGGGAGAAGTCGAGCAGTACTTC. The chain recombines TRBV4-1 with TRBJ2-7; 9 bases align to TRBD2. The CDR3 is 15 residues long. Trimming took 1 base from V and 6 from J; bases not matched to a gene: 7. Germline CDR1 is MGHRA and CDR2 is YSYEKL.

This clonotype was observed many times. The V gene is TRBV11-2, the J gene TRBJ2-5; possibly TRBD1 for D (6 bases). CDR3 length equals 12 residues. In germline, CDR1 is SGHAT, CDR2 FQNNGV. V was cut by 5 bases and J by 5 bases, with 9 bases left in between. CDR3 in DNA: TGTGCCAGCAGCGCCACAGGGGAGACCCAGTACTTC. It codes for CASSATGETQYF.